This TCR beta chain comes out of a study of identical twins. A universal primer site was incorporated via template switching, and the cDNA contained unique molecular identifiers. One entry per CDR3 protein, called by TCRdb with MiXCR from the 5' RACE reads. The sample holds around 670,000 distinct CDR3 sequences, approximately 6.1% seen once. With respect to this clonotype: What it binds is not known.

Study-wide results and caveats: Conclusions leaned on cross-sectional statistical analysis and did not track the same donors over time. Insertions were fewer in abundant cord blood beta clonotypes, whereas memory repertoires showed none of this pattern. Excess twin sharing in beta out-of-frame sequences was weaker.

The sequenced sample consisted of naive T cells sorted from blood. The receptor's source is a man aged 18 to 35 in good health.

CDR3 coding DNA: TGTGCCAGCAGTGAATTAGGCTGGGACAGGGGACCAGATACGCAGTATTTT. Encoded protein: CASSELGWDRGPDTQYF. The chain links TRBV25-1 to TRBJ2-3; TRBD1 agrees at 10 bases. The CDR3 is 17 amino acids. From germline, CDR1 is MGHDK and CDR2 SYGVNS. V was clipped by 1 base and J by 4 bases; unmatched bases: 8.